One sample yielded the 32 T cell receptor beta chains listed below, sequenced in a study of blood T cell repertoires in COVID-19. Sequencing used immunoSEQ multiplex PCR; TCRdb keeps in-frame clones, though not all of them. The sample shows roughly 240,000 clones, about 83% of them seen only once. The source material was PBMCs or T cells enriched from blood (not recorded which). The receptors here all came from a woman aged 40 to 50 who had been exposed to COVID-19.

The chain combines TRBV3-1 (or the pseudogene TRBV3-2) with TRBJ1-1; D gene uncertain. This CDR3 contains 12 residues. With 4 bases removed from V and 5 bases from J, the gap between germline ends came to 8 bases. Germline V gene lookup returns CDR1 LGHDT and CDR2 YNNKEL (reference sequence). The CDR3 sequence: CASSLPRTEAFF. For the CDR3, the DNA is TGTGCCAGCAGCCTCCCCCGGACTGAAGCTTTCTTT.

The chain is built from TRBV9 and TRBJ1-1, with D hard to call. Deletions cut 1 base from V and 1 base from J, with 8 bases between. Germline-derived CDR1 and CDR2 are SGDLS and YYNGEE. This CDR3 region has 14 residues. The CDR3 DNA follows: TGTGCCAGCAGCGTATTAACTGAGAACACTGAAGCTTTCTTT. Translation: CASSVLTENTEAFF.

This clone was recorded once. The chain is built from TRBV29-1 and TRBJ1-5, with D possibly matching TRBD1 (6 bases). CDR3 length equals 13 residues. Looked up from germline, CDR1 is SQVTM and CDR2 is ANQGSEA. V lost 5 bases to trimming and J lost 0 bases, with 8 bases between them. CDR3 DNA sequence: TGCAGCGTTAGGGGACATAGCAATCAGCCCCAGCATTTT. Its protein product is CSVRGHSNQPQHF.

The chain employs TRBV12-5 and TRBJ2-1, with 7 positions matching TRBD1. Germline values: CDR1 LGHNT, CDR2 FRNRAP. After removal of 6 bases from V and 0 bases from J, the junction contained 17 bases not matched to a gene. The CDR3 is made up of 19 amino acids. CDR3 in DNA: TGTGCTAGTGGAGGCACGGGACAGATTCCTCACTTCTCCTACAATGAGCAGTTCTTC. This codes for CASGGTGQIPHFSYNEQFF.

This clone was seen once. The chain is built from TRBV25-1 and TRBJ2-1, with 10 bases lining up with TRBD2. Germline-derived CDR1 and CDR2 are MGHDK and SYGVNS. Trimming at V came to 4 bases and at J to 10 bases, leaving 7 bases not matched to a gene. The CDR3 totals 14 residues. The CDR3: CASSASGGAGEQFF. The CDR3 coding sequence is TGTGCCAGCAGTGCAAGCGGGGGGGCCGGGGAGCAGTTCTTC.

The genes are TRBV28 and TRBJ2-4; 14 bases fit TRBD2. This CDR3 comprises 15 residues. Germline V gives CDR1 MDHEN, CDR2 SYDVKM. V shed 4 bases and J 10 bases; nucleotides not matched to a gene: 6. The CDR3 DNA reads as TGTGCCAGCAGTTCACCGGGACTAGCGGGGGCTATTCAGTACTTC. Its translation: CASSSPGLAGAIQYF.

This clone was recorded only once. The chain joins TRBV7-2 to TRBJ2-3, with 8 nucleotides matching TRBD2. CDR1 and CDR2 (germline): SGHTA, FQGNSA. Trimming cost V 7 bases and J 3 bases; bases outside gene matches: 9. The length of the CDR3 is 15 residues. The CDR3 DNA follows: TGTGCCAGCAAACAACGTTCTAGCGGGACAGATACGCAGTATTTT. It encodes CASKQRSSGTDTQYF.

The chain uses TRBV2 and TRBJ1-2, with TRBD1 identical over 8 bases. Germline loops: CDR1 SNHLY, CDR2 FYNNEI. This CDR3 has 14 residues. V shed 3 bases, J shed 4 bases, and the junction held 4 bases outside the gene matches. CDR3 sequence: CASSEEQGVYGYTF. The CDR3 DNA sequence: TGTGCCAGCAGTGAGGAACAGGGGGTCTATGGCTACACCTTC.

The chain employs TRBV5-1 and TRBJ2-7, with 8 bases identical to TRBD1. The V gene end was trimmed by 4 bases and the J gene end by 3 bases; junction bases not matched to a gene: 6. Per the germline V gene, CDR1 is SGHRS and CDR2 is YFSETQ. The CDR3 totals 14 residues. CDR3 sequence: CASSPRGPHYEQYF. CDR3 nucleotides: TGCGCCAGCAGCCCCAGGGGGCCCCACTACGAGCAGTACTTC.

The genes are TRBV28 and TRBJ1-4, with D uncertain. CDR1 MDHEN and CDR2 SYDVKM come from the germline V gene. V was trimmed by 5 bases and J by 8 bases, leaving 15 bases between them. The CDR3 runs to 14 residues. The CDR3 region is CASSPPGKGEKLFF. The DNA for the CDR3 is TGTGCCAGCAGTCCCCCGGGAAAAGGGGAAAAACTGTTTTTT.

This rearrangement joins TRBV3-1 (or the pseudogene TRBV3-2) to TRBJ1-6; D ambiguous. CDR1 and CDR2 from the germline V gene are LGHDT and YNNKEL (reference sequence). CDR3 length equals 13 residues. The germline V and J ends were trimmed by 2 bases and 9 bases, with 8 bases remaining between them. The DNA for the CDR3 is TGTGCCAGCAGCCAAAGCCTTAGTTCACCCCTCCACTTT. It codes for CASSQSLSSPLHF.

This clone was seen a few times. Mismatch with germline at one junction end may stem from a read error. The V call is TRBV4-2, the J call TRBJ2-5; 7 bases are shared with TRBD1. Looked up from germline, CDR1 is LGHNA and CDR2 is YNFKEQ. The CDR3 is 17 residues long. The chain's CDR3 is CASSQVAARGSGETQYF. In nucleotides, the CDR3 is TGTGCCAGCAGTCAAGTGGCGGCCAGGGGGTCGGGGGAGACCCAGTACTTC.

The chain is built from TRBV19 and TRBJ2-6; no clear D gene. Germline V gives CDR1 LNHDA, CDR2 SQIVND (reference sequence). CDR3 length: 14 amino acids. Between the trimmed V and J ends, which lost 5 bases and 0 bases, there was a span of 5 bases. DNA of the CDR3: TGTGCCAGTAGTGAGTCCTCTGGGGCCAACGTCCTGACTTTC. It is translated as CASSESSGANVLTF.

This clone has more than one count but fewer than ten. The V gene is TRBV2, the J gene TRBJ2-1; 9 bases align to TRBD2. Germline V CDR1 and CDR2: SNHLY, FYNNEI. J gave up 6 bases and V 6 bases, and 12 bases lay outside the gene matches. The CDR3 length is 16 residues. DNA of the CDR3: TGTGCCAGCAGGGGACCGCAGCGGGGGGTCGTCAATGAGCAGTTCTTC. This sequence encodes CASRGPQRGVVNEQFF.

The V call is TRBV6-5, the J call TRBJ1-1, with D hard to call. Germline values: CDR1 MNHEY, CDR2 SVGAGI. This CDR3 region has 12 residues. The V gene lost 8 bases and the J gene lost 0 bases, with 7 bases spanning the gap. This CDR3 is CASEGLNTEAFF. Written as DNA, the CDR3 is TGTGCCAGCGAGGGCCTGAACACTGAAGCTTTCTTT.

This chain connects TRBV7-8 to TRBJ1-1; D gene uncertain. The V gene lost 1 base and the J gene lost 4 bases, with 13 bases spanning the gap. Germline V gene lookup returns CDR1 SGHVS and CDR2 FQNEAQ. There are 15 residues in the CDR3. The CDR3 nucleotides read TGTGCCAGCAGCTTAGGCGTTCCCGGTCTCACTGAAGCTTTCTTT. Encoded protein: CASSLGVPGLTEAFF. Full variable domain (rest looked up from reference TRBV7-8 and TRBJ1-1): GAGVSQSPRYKVAKRGQDVALRCDPISGHVSLFWYQQALGQGPEFLTYFQNEAQLDKSGLPSDRFFAERPEGSVSTLKIQRTQQEDSAVYLCASSLGVPGLTEAFFGQGTRLTVV.

The V and J genes are TRBV5-4 and TRBJ2-7; 9 bases agree with TRBD1. This CDR3 contains 13 residues. V lost 3 bases to trimming and J lost 4 bases; unmatched junction nucleotides: 2. Germline CDR1 reads SGHNT; CDR2 reads YYREEE (reference sequence). The CDR3 is CASSSGQGYEQYF. In DNA, the CDR3 is TGTGCCAGCAGCTCAGGACAGGGGTACGAGCAGTACTTC.

V and J are TRBV7-9 and TRBJ2-7, with 13 bases identical to TRBD2. V lost 4 bases and J lost 5; bases outside the gene matches: 5. The germline V gene has CDR1 SEHNR and CDR2 FQNEAQ (reference sequence). This CDR3 is 15 amino acids long. The CDR3 region has the DNA TGTGCCAGCAGCTCCGGACTAGCGGGGGTAAACGAGCAGTACTTC. It is translated as CASSSGLAGVNEQYF.

The chain links TRBV27 to TRBJ2-7; 11 bases map to TRBD2. The CDR3 is 16 amino acids. CDR1 and CDR2 (germline): MNHEY, SMNVEV (reference sequence). Trimming cost V 0 bases and J 3 bases; bases outside gene matches: 4. The CDR3 region has the DNA TGTGCCAGCAGTTTATCGTCTAGCGGGGGGCGCTACGAGCAGTACTTC. This codes for CASSLSSSGGRYEQYF.

This clone was counted a few times. The rearrangement uses TRBV27 and TRBJ1-2; D not certain. The CDR3 consists of 16 residues. Trimming took 6 bases from V and 3 from J, leaving 20 bases between them. Per germline, CDR1 MNHEY and CDR2 SMNVEV (reference sequence). The CDR3 DNA reads TGTGCCAGCAGGCGGCCCCTTGGAGGGAGGGACTATGGCTACACCTTC. Its translation is CASRRPLGGRDYGYTF.

A few counts support this clone. The CDR3 DNA follows: TGTGCCAGCTCAGGGGGTATCAATCAGCCCCAGCATTTT. Its translation: CASSGGINQPQHF. V gene TRBV19 combines with J gene TRBJ1-5, with 7 bases lining up with TRBD1. Germline V lookup: CDR1 LNHDA, CDR2 SQIVND (reference sequence). V trimming: 9 bases; J trimming: 3 bases; junction bases outside the gene matches: 5. The CDR3 is 13 residues long. The variable domain in full, completed from reference TRBV19 and TRBJ1-5, reads DGGITQSPKYLFRKEGQNVTLSCEQNLNHDAMYWYRQDPGQGLRLIYYSQIVNDFQKGDIAEGYSVSREKKESFPLTVTSAQKNPTAFYLCASSGGINQPQHFGDGTRLSIL.

This chain joins TRBV27 and TRBJ1-6; possible D gene TRBD1, 6 bases. Germline V gene sequence: CDR1 MNHEY, CDR2 SMNVEV (reference sequence). The ends were cut back, 6 bases at V and 6 bases at J, with 15 bases in the middle. CDR3 size: 15 residues. CDR3 bases: TGTGCCAGCAGCCGTCAGGGGATTGGTAATTCACCCCTCCACTTT. Its translation is CASSRQGIGNSPLHF.

The rearrangement joins TRBV7-9 to TRBJ1-2, with a tentative D call TRBD1 (5 bases). CDR1 and CDR2 from the germline V gene are SEHNR and FQNEAQ (reference sequence). Trimming shortened V by 4 bases and J by 4 bases, and 22 bases separated the two germline ends. The CDR3 loop spans 17 amino acids. DNA of the CDR3: TGTGCCAGCAGCTCTGTCAGGGCCGGCCCCTCTATCTATGGCTACACCTTC. This translates into CASSSVRAGPSIYGYTF.

A few counts support this clone. V usage is TRBV5-1 and J usage is TRBJ1-4, with 8 positions matching TRBD1. V lost 3 bases and J lost 7; bases outside the gene matches: 5. Germline values: CDR1 SGHRS, CDR2 YFSETQ. The CDR3 covers 14 residues. CDR3 nucleotides: TGCGCCAGCAGCTCAGGACAGGGTTTTGAAAAACTGTTTTTT. It encodes CASSSGQGFEKLFF.

The chain has TRBV5-1 and TRBJ2-7; 11 nucleotides line up with TRBD1. Germline assignment: CDR1 SGHRS and CDR2 YFSETQ. The CDR3 runs to 14 residues. Trimming at V came to 4 bases and at J to 1 base, leaving 1 base not matched to a gene. CDR3 DNA sequence: TGCGCCAGCAGCGGGACAGGGGGGTCCTACGAGCAGTACTTC. Amino acids: CASSGTGGSYEQYF.

The V call is TRBV28, the J call TRBJ1-2; 8 nucleotides match TRBD1. This CDR3 comprises 15 residues. V trimming: 5 bases; J trimming: 6 bases; junction bases outside the gene matches: 11. CDR1 is MDHEN and CDR2 is SYDVKM in the germline V gene. The CDR3: CASSQIGQGPDGYTF. The DNA for the CDR3 is TGTGCCAGCAGTCAAATCGGACAGGGTCCCGATGGCTACACCTTC.

V gene TRBV6-5 combines with J gene TRBJ1-5; TRBD1 is a possible D gene (6 bases). Germline loops: CDR1 MNHEY, CDR2 SVGAGI. The CDR3 is 13 amino acids. With 5 bases removed from V and 7 bases from J, the gap between germline ends came to 12 bases. The chain's CDR3 is CASSTGPGQPQHF. CDR3 in DNA: TGTGCCAGCAGTACAGGGCCGGGGCAGCCCCAGCATTTT.

This clone occurred a few times. The chain has TRBV15 and TRBJ1-2; 7 positions agree with TRBD1. The CDR3 runs to 14 residues. V was pared by 4 bases and J by 6 bases, with 8 bases of the junction left unmatched. CDR1 is LNHNV, CDR2 YYDKDF, per germline (reference sequence). The CDR3 region has the DNA TGTGCCACCAGCACTCGTGTGACAGGGAATGGCTACACCTTC. Translating gives CATSTRVTGNGYTF.

Turning to this clone: One junction end disagrees with the germline gene, perhaps due to a read error. CDR3 sequence reads: CASSDSSDTQYF. In nucleotides, the CDR3 is TGTGCCAGCAGTGACTCGTCAGATACGCAATATTTT. The gene calls are TRBV6-4 and TRBJ2-3; D unclear. The CDR3 covers 12 residues. Germline-derived CDR1 and CDR2 are MRHNA and SNTAGT.

The chain combines TRBV4-3 with TRBJ1-5; 8 bases match TRBD1. Germline V gene data show CDR1 as LGHNA and CDR2 as YSLEER. The CDR3 runs 15 residues. J lost 4 bases, V lost 0 bases, and 2 bases had no gene match. CDR3 sequence (DNA): TGCGCCAGCAGCCAAGACAGGGGGCCTAATCAGCCCCAGCATTTT. Amino acids: CASSQDRGPNQPQHF.

This clone was seen at least ten times. The chain has TRBV19 and TRBJ2-3, with TRBD2 identical over 11 bases. CDR1 is LNHDA, CDR2 SQIVND, per germline (reference sequence). The CDR3 runs to 15 residues. After removal of 6 bases from V and 2 bases from J, the junction contained 4 bases not matched to a gene. The CDR3 DNA is TGTGCCAGTAGACTAGCGGGGGCTCCCACAGATACGCAGTATTTT. It is translated as CASRLAGAPTDTQYF.

This chain links TRBV7-3 with TRBJ1-1; the D is unclear. Between the trimmed V and J ends, which lost 1 base and 4 bases, there was a span of 10 bases. Germline V gene data show CDR1 as SGHTA and CDR2 as FQGTGA. CDR3 length equals 14 residues. The CDR3 loop is CASSLIPTVTEAFF. In DNA form, the CDR3 reads TGTGCCAGCAGCTTAATCCCCACAGTCACTGAAGCTTTCTTT.